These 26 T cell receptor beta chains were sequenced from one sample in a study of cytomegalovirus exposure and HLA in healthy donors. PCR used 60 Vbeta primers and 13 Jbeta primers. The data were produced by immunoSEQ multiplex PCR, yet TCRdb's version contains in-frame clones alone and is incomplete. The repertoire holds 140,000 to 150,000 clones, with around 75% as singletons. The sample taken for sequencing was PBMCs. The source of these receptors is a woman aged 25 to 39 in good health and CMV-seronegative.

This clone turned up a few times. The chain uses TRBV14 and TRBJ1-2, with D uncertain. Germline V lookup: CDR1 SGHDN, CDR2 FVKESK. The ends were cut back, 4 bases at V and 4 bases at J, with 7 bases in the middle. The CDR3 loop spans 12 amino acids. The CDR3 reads CASSLTSYGYTF. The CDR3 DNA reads TGTGCCAGCAGCCTTACCAGCTATGGCTACACCTTC.

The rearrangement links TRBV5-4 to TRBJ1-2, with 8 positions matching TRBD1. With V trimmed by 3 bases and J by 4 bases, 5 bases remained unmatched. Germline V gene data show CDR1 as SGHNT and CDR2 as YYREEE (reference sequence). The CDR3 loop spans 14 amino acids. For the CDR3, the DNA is TGTGCCAGCAGCTCCCCCGGGACAGGCTATGGCTACACCTTC. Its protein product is CASSSPGTGYGYTF. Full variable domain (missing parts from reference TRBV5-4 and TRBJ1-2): ETGVTQSPTHLIKTRGQQVTLRCSSQSGHNTVSWYQQALGQGPQFIFQYYREEENGRGNFPPRFSGLQFPNYSSELNVNALELDDSALYLCASSSPGTGYGYTFGSGTRLTVV.

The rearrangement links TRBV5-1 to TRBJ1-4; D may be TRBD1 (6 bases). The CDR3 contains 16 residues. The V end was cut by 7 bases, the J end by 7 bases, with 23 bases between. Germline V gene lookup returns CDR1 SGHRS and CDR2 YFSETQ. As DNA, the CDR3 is TGCGCCAGCGGACAGACTGGGGCCACTGGGGGTGAAAAACTGTTTTTT. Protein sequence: CASGQTGATGGEKLFF.

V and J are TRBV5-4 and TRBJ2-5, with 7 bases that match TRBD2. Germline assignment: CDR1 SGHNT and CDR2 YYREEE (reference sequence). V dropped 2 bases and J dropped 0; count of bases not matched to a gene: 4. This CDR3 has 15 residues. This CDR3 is CASSFVGGYQETQYF. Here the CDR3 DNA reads TGTGCCAGCAGCTTTGTCGGGGGGTACCAAGAGACCCAGTACTTC.

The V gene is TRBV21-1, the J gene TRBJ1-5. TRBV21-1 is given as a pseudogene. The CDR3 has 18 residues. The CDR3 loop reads CASSKGEGRIHQGQPQHF. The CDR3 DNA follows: TGTGCCAGCAGCAAGGGGGAGGGGCGGATCCACCAAGGCCAGCCCCAGCATTTT.

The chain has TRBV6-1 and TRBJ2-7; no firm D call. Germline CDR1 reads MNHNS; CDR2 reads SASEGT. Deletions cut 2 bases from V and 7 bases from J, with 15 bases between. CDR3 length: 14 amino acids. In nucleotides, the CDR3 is TGTGCCAGCAGTGAACCCGGTCCGGTCCAAGAGCAGTACTTC. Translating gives CASSEPGPVQEQYF.

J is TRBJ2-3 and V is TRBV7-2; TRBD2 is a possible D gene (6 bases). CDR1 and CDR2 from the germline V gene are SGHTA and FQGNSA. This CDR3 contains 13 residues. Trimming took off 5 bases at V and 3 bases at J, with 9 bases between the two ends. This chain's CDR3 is CASSPSGTDTQYF. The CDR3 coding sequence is TGTGCCAGCAGCCCGAGCGGGACAGATACGCAGTATTTT.

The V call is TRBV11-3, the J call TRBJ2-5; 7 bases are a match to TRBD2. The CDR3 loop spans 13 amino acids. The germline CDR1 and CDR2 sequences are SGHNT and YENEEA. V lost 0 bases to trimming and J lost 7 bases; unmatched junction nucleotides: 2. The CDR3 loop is CASSLEAGRTQYF. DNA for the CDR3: TGTGCCAGCAGCTTAGAAGCGGGGAGGACCCAGTACTTC.

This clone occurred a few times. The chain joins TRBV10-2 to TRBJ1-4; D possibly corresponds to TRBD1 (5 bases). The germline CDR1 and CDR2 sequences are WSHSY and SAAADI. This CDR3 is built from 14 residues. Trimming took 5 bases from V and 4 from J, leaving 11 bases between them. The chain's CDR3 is CASSPGHHNEKLFF. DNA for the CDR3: TGCGCCAGCAGTCCTGGACATCATAATGAAAAACTGTTTTTT.

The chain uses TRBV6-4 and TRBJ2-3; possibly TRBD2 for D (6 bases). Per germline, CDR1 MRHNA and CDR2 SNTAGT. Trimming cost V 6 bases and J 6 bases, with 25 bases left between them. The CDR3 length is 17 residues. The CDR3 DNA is TGTGCCAGCAGCCGATGGGGGGAGAGCGGCGGAGGGGATACGCAGTATTTT. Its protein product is CASSRWGESGGGDTQYF.

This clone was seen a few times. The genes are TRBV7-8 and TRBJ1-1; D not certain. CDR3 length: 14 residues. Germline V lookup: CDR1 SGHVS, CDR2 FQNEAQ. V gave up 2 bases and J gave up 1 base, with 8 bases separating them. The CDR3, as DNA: TGTGCCAGCAGCTTACCTCTGAGGAACACTGAAGCTTTCTTT. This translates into CASSLPLRNTEAFF.

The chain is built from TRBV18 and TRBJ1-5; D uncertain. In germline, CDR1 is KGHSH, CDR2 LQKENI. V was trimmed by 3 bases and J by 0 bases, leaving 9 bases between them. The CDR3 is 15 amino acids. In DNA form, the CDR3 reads TGTGCCAGCTCACCCTCCCTGTATAGCAATCAGCCCCAGCATTTT. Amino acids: CASSPSLYSNQPQHF.

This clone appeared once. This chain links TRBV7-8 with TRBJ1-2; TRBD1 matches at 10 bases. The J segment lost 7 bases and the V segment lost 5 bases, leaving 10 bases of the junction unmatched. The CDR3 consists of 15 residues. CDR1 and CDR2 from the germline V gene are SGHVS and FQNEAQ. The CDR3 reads CASSPLGQGVFGYTF. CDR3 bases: TGTGCCAGCAGCCCCCTTGGACAGGGGGTCTTTGGCTACACCTTC.

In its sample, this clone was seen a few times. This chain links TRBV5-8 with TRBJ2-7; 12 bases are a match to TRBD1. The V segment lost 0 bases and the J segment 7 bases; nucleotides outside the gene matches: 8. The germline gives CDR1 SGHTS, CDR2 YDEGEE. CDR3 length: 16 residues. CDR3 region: CASSLAGTGGIGEQYF. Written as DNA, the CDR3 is TGTGCCAGCAGCTTGGCCGGGACAGGGGGCATAGGAGAGCAGTACTTC.

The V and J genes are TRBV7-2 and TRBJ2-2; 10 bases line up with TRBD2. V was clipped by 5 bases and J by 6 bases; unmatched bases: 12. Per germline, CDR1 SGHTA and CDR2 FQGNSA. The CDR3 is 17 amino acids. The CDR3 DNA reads TGTGCCAGCAGCCCGCCTAGCGGGGGCCGTGGGGCCGGGGAGCTGTTTTTT. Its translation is CASSPPSGGRGAGELFF.

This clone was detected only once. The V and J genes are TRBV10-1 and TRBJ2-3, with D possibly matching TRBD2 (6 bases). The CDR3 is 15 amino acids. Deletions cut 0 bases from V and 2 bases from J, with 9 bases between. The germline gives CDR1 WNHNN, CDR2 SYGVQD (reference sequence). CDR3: CASSESPDYTDTQYF. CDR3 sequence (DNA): TGCGCCAGCAGTGAGTCCCCGGACTACACAGATACGCAGTATTTT.

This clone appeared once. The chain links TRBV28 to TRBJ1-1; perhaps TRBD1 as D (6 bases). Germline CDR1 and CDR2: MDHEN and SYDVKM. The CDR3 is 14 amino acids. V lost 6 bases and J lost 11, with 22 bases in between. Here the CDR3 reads CASSPDRYPFGAFF. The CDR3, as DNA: TGTGCCAGCAGCCCCGACAGGTACCCGTTTGGGGCTTTCTTT.

The CDR3 nucleotides are TGTGCCAGTAGTATAAAGGACTTCTCTGGAAACACCATATATTTT. Its protein is CASSIKDFSGNTIYF. This rearrangement joins TRBV19 to TRBJ1-3; D gene uncertain. The V and J ends lost 2 bases and 0 bases respectively, with 8 bases between them. The CDR3 is made up of 15 amino acids. Germline values: CDR1 LNHDA, CDR2 SQIVND (reference sequence).

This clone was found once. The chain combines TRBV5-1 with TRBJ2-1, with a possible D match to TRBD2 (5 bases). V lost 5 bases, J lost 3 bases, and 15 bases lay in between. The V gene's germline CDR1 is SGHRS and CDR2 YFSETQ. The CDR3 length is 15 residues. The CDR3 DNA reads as TGCGCCAGCAGTCAGCGAAGCGGCGGCTACAATGAGCAGTTCTTC. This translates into CASSQRSGGYNEQFF. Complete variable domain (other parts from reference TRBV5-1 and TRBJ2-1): KAGVTQTPRYLIKTRGQQVTLSCSPISGHRSVSWYQQTPGQGLQFLFEYFSETQRNKGNFPGRFSGRQFSNSRSEMNVSTLELGDSALYLCASSQRSGGYNEQFFGPGTRLTVL.

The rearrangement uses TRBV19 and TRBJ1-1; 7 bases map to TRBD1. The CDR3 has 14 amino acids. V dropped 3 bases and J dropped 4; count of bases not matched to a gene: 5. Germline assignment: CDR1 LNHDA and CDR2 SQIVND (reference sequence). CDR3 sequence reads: CASSIGSGGTEAFF. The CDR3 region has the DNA TGTGCCAGTAGTATTGGGTCAGGGGGCACTGAAGCTTTCTTT. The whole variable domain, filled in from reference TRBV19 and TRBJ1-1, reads DGGITQSPKYLFRKEGQNVTLSCEQNLNHDAMYWYRQDPGQGLRLIYYSQIVNDFQKGDIAEGYSVSREKKESFPLTVTSAQKNPTAFYLCASSIGSGGTEAFFGQGTRLTVV.

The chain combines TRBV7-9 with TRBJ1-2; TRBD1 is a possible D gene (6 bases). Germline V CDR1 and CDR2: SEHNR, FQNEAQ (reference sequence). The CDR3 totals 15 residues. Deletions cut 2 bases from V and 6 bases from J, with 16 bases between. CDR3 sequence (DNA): TGTGCCAGCAGCTTAAAGGTCGCAGGGGCGGATGGCTACACCTTC. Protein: CASSLKVAGADGYTF.

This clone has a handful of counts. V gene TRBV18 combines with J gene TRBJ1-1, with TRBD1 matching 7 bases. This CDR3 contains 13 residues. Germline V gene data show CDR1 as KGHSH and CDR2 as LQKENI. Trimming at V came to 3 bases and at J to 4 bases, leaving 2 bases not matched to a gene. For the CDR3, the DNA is TGTGCCAGCTCACCGACAGGGCCCACTGAAGCTTTCTTT. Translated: CASSPTGPTEAFF.

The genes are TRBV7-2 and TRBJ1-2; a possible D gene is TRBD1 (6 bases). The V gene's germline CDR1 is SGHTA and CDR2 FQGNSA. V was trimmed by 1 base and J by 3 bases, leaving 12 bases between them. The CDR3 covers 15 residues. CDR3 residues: CASSLDRGADYGYTF. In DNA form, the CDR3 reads TGTGCCAGCAGCTTAGATCGGGGGGCTGACTATGGCTACACCTTC.

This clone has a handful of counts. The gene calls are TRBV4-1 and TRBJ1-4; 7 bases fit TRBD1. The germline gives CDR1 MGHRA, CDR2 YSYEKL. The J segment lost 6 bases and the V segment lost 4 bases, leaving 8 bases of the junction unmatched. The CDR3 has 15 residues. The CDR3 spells CASSRRQGWDEKLFF. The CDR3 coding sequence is TGCGCCAGCAGCCGTAGACAGGGCTGGGATGAAAAACTGTTTTTT.

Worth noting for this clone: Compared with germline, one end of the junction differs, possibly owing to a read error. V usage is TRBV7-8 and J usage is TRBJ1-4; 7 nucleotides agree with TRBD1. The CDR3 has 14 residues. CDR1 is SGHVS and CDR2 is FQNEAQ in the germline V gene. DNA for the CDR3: TGTGCCAGCAGCTTAAGGGACAGTAATGAAAGACTGTTTTTT. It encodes CASSLRDSNERLFF.

The CDR3 loop reads CASRSAGGPHEQYF. CDR3 nucleotides: TGTGCCAGCAGATCGGCGGGAGGGCCCCACGAGCAGTACTTC. The chain uses TRBV25-1 and TRBJ2-7, with 9 bases aligning to TRBD2. The CDR3 consists of 14 residues. V shed 6 bases and J 5 bases; nucleotides not matched to a gene: 8. CDR1 MGHDK and CDR2 SYGVNS come from the germline V gene.